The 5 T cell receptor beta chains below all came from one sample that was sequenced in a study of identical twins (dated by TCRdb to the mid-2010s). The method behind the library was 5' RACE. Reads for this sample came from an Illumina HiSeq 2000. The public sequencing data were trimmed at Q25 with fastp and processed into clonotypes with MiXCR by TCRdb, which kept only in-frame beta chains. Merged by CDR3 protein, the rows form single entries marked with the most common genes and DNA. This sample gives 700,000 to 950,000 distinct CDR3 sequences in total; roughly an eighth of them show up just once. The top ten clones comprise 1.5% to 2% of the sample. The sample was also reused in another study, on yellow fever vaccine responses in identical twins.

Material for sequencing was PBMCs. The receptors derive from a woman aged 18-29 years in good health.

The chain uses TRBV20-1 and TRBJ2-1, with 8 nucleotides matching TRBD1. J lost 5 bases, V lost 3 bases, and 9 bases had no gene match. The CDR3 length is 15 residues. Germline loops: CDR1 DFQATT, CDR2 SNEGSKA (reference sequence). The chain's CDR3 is CSASPLGTGDNEQFF. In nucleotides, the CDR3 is TGCAGTGCTAGTCCCCTGGGGACAGGAGACAATGAGCAGTTCTTC.

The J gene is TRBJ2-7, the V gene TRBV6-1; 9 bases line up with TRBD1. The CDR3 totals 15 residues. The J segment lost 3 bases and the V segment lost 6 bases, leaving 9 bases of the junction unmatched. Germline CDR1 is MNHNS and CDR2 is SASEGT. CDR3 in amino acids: CASRTGTGSFYEQYV. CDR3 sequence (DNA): TGTGCCAGCAGGACCGGGACAGGGAGCTTCTACGAGCAGTACGTC.

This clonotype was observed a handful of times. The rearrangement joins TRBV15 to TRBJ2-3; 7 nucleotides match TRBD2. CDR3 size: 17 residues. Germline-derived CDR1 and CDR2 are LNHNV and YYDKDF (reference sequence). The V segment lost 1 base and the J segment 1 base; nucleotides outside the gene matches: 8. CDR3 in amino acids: CATSRGLGLAGTDTQYF. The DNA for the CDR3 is TGTGCCACCAGCAGAGGGTTAGGGCTAGCGGGCACAGATACGCAGTATTTT.

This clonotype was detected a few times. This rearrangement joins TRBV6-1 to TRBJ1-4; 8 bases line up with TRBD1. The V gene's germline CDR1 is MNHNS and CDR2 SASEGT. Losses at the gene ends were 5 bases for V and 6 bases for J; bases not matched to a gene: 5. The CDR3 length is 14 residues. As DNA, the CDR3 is TGTGCCAGCAGTCGGACAGGGCGGGATGAAAAACTGTTTTTT. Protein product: CASSRTGRDEKLFF.

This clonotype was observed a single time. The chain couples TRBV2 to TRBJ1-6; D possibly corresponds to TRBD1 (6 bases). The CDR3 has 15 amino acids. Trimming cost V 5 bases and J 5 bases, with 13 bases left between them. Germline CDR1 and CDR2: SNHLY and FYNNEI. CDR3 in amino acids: CASSPGHPDNSPLHF. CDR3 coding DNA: TGTGCCAGCAGTCCGGGACACCCAGATAATTCACCCCTCCACTTT.